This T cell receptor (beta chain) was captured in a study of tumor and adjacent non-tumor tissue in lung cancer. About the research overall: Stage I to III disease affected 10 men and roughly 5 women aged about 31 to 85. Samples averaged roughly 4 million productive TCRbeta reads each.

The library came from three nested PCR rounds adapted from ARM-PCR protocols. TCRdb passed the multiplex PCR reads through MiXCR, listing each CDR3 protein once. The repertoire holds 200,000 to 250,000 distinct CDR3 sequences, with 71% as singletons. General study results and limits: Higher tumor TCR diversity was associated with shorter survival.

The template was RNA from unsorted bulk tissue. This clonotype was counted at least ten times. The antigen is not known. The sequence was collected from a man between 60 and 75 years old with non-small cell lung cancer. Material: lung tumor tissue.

This chain's CDR3 is CASSLDRGRGNEQFF. The CDR3 DNA reads as TGTGCCAGCAGCTTAGACAGGGGCAGAGGCAATGAGCAGTTCTTC. This chain joins TRBV11-3 and TRBJ2-1, with TRBD1 as a possible D gene (6 bases). V lost 0 bases and J lost 6, with 12 bases in between. This CDR3 contains 15 residues. CDR1 SGHNT and CDR2 YENEEA come from the germline V gene.